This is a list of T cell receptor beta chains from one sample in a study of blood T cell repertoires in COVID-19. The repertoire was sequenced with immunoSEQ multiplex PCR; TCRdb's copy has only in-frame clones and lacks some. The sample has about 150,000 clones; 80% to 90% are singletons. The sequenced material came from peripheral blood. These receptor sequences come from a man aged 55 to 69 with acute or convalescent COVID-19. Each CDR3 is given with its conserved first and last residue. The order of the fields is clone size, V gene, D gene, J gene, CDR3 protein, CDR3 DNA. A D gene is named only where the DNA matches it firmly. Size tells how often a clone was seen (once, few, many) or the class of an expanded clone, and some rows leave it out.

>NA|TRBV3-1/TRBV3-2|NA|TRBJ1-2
CASSPSAAGGHGYTF
TGTGCCAGCAGCCCATCCGCGGCAGGAGGGCATGGCTACACCTTC
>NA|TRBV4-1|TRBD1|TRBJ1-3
CASSQDSRQGIRRIYF
TGCGCCAGCAGCCAAGATTCTCGACAGGGAATACGCCGCATATATTTT
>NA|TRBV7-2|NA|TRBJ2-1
CASSLLGLNEQFF
TGTGCCAGCAGCTTGCTAGGACTCAATGAGCAGTTCTTC
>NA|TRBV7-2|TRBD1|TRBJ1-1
CASSWNHRGSTEAFF
TGTGCCAGCAGCTGGAACCACAGGGGTTCCACTGAAGCTTTCTTT
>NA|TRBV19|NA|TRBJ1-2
CASSGTAYGYTF
TGTGCCAGTAGTGGGACTGCTTATGGCTACACCTTC
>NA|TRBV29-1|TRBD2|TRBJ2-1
CSVEEAGGPPGYNEQFF
TGCAGCGTTGAAGAAGCGGGGGGGCCGCCGGGCTACAATGAGCAGTTCTTC
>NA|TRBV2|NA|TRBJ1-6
CASSLQGPNSPLHF
TGTGCCAGCAGCCTACAGGGACCCAATTCACCCCTCCACTTT
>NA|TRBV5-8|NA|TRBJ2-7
CASSQKTGSYEQYF
TGTGCCAGCAGCCAAAAGACAGGTTCCTACGAGCAGTACTTC
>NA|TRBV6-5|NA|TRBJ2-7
CASSPPGGYEQYF
TGTGCCAGCAGCCCCCCCGGGGGCTACGAGCAGTACTTC
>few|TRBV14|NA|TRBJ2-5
CASSQNSQETQYF
TGTGCCAGCAGCCAGAATAGCCAAGAGACCCAGTACTTC
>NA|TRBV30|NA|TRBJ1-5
CAWSVLGNQPQHF
TGTGCCTGGAGTGTACTGGGCAATCAGCCCCAGCATTTT
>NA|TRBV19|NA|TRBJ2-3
CASSIGYSTDTQYF
TGTGCCAGTAGTATAGGCTACAGCACAGATACGCAGTATTTT
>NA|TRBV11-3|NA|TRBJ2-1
CASSAGGQVSYNEQFF
TGTGCCAGCAGTGCCGGCGGGCAGGTTTCCTACAATGAGCAGTTCTTC
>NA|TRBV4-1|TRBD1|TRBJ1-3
CASSQQGGGSGNTIYF
TGCGCCAGCAGCCAACAGGGGGGCGGCTCTGGAAACACCATATATTTT
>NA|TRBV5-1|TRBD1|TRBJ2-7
CASSLEPGGLEQYF
TGCGCCAGCAGCTTGGAGCCAGGGGGCCTCGAGCAGTACTTC
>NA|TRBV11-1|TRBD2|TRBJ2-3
CASSPEGTTKEDTQYF
TGTGCCAGCAGCCCAGAGGGGACTACTAAGGAGGATACGCAGTATTTT
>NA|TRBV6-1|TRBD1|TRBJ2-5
CASSEAGQGFSETQYF
TGTGCCAGCAGTGAAGCGGGACAGGGGTTCTCCGAGACCCAGTACTTC
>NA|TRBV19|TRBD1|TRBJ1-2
CASSPTGEGGYTF
TGTGCCAGTAGTCCGACAGGGGAGGGCGGCTACACCTTC
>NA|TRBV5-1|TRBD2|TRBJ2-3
CASSLGRISGGPSTDTQYF
TGCGCCAGCAGCTTGGGGAGGATTAGCGGGGGGCCTAGCACAGATACGCAGTATTTT
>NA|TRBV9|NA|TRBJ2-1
CASSPVGSEGSEQFF
TGTGCCAGCAGCCCAGTGGGCTCAGAGGGCAGCGAGCAGTTCTTC
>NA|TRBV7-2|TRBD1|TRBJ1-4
CASSRGQGSRWANEKLFF
TGTGCCAGCAGCCGGGGACAGGGTAGCAGATGGGCTAATGAAAAACTGTTTTTT
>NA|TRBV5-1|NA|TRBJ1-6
CASSLNGGAPLHF
TGCGCCAGCAGCCTAAACGGGGGGGCACCCCTCCACTTT
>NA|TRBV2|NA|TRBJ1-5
CASSEREYSNQPQHF
TGTGCCAGCAGTGAACGGGAATATAGCAATCAGCCCCAGCATTTT
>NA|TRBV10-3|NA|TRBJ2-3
CAISGQTSTDTQYF
TGTGCCATCAGTGGACAGACTAGCACAGATACGCAGTATTTT
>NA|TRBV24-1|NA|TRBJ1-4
CATSVGGEKLFF
TGTGCCACCAGTGTAGGAGGTGAAAAACTGTTTTTT
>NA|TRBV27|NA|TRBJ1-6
CASSLTGPHSPLHF
TGTGCCAGCAGTTTAACAGGCCCCCATTCACCCCTCCACTTT
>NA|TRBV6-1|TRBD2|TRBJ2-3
CASSEAQGWTSGRVPDTQYF
TGTGCCAGCAGTGAAGCGCAGGGCTGGACTAGCGGGCGGGTTCCGGATACGCAGTATTTT
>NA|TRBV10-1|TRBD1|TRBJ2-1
CASSPGTGPYNEQFF
TGCGCCAGCAGTCCGGGGACAGGCCCGTACAATGAGCAGTTCTTC
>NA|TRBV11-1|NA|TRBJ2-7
CASSFSSSIYEQYF
TGTGCCAGCAGCTTTTCTAGTTCGATCTACGAGCAGTACTTC
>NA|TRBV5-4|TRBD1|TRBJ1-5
CASSLWTGGSDQPQHF
TGTGCCAGCAGCTTGTGGACAGGGGGGTCCGATCAGCCCCAGCATTTT
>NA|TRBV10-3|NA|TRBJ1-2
CAISETLGDNYGYTF
TGTGCCATCAGTGAGACCTTGGGCGATAACTATGGCTACACCTTC
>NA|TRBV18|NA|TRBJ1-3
CASSTDSGNTIYF
TGTGCCAGCTCAACAGACTCTGGAAACACCATATATTTT
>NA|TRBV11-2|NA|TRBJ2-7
CASSRTGNAYEQYF
TGTGCCAGCAGCAGAACAGGGAACGCCTACGAGCAGTACTTC
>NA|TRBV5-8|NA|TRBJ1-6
CASRRANSPLHF
TGTGCCAGCAGGCGGGCCAATTCACCCCTCCACTTT
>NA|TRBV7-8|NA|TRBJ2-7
CASSLMKGGYEQYF
TGTGCCAGCAGCTTGATGAAGGGGGGGTACGAGCAGTACTTC
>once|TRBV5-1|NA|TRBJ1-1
CASSLGEGRTPAFF
TGCGCCAGCAGCTTGGGGGAGGGTAGGACACCAGCTTTCTTT
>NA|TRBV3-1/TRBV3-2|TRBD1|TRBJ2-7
CASSQDRGPKYF
TGTGCCAGCAGCCAAGACAGGGGGCCGAAGTACTTC
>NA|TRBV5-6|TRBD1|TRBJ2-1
CASSPDRVFNEQFF
TGTGCCAGCAGCCCAGACAGGGTTTTTAATGAGCAGTTCTTC
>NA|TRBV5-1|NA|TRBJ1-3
CASSLDNSGNTIYF
TGCGCCAGCAGCTTGGATAACTCTGGAAACACCATATATTTT
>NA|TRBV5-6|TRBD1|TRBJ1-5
CASSLEGARSQPQHF
TGTGCCAGCAGCTTGGAGGGGGCGCGCAGTCAGCCCCAGCATTTT
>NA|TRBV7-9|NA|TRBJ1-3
CASSSSRGAYSGNTIYF
TGTGCCAGCAGCTCTAGTCGGGGGGCCTACTCTGGAAACACCATATATTTT
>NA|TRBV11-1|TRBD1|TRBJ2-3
CASRPRQGGTDTQYF
TGTGCCAGCAGGCCAAGACAGGGAGGCACAGATACGCAGTATTTT
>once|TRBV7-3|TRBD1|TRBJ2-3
CASSPDRVTQYF
TGTGCCAGCAGCCCTGACAGGGTGACGCAGTATTTT
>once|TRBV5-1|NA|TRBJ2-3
CASSFQAPRDTQYF
TGCGCCAGCAGCTTTCAGGCTCCGAGAGATACGCAGTATTTT
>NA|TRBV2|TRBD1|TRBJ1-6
CASSRGQMNSPLHF
TGTGCCAGCAGCCGGGGACAGATGAATTCACCCCTCCACTTT
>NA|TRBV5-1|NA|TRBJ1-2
CASSLAPGNYGYTF
TGCGCCAGCAGCTTGGCGCCGGGTAACTATGGCTACACCTTC
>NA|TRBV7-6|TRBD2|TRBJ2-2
CASSLRTSGGVNTGELFF
TGTGCCAGCAGCTTAAGGACTAGCGGGGGGGTCAACACCGGGGAGCTGTTTTTT
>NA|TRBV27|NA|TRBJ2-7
CASSLIPPRDGNEQYF
TGTGCCAGCAGTCTAATACCCCCGCGGGACGGGAACGAGCAGTACTTC
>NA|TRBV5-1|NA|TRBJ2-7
CASSLGPLGEYEQYF
TGCGCCAGCAGCTTGGGGCCATTGGGAGAATACGAGCAGTACTTC
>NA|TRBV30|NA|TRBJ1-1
CAWSLGLNTEAFF
TGTGCCTGGAGTCTGGGGCTGAACACTGAAGCTTTCTTT
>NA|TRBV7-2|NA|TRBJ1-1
CASSTKQYMNTEAFF
TGTGCCAGCAGCACCAAACAGTACATGAACACTGAAGCTTTCTTT
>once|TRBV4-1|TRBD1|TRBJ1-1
CASSQGVGTGMNTEAFF
TGCGCCAGCAGCCAAGGAGTTGGGACAGGGATGAACACTGAAGCTTTCTTT
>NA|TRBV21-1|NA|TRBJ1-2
CASSLSWTGGRVYGYTF
TGTGCCAGCAGCCTAAGCTGGACAGGGGGGCGCGTCTATGGCTACACCTTC
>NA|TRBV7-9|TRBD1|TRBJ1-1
CASSLGDRATEAFF
TGTGCCAGCAGCTTAGGCGACAGGGCCACTGAAGCTTTCTTT
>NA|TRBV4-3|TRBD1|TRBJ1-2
CASSLDRATYGYTF
TGCGCCAGCAGCTTGGACAGGGCAACTTATGGCTACACCTTC
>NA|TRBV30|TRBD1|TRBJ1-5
CAWSGQGRGPQHF
TGTGCCTGGAGCGGACAGGGCAGAGGGCCCCAGCATTTT
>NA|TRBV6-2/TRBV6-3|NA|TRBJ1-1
CASSQLRGSNTEAFF
TGTGCCAGCAGCCAACTTAGGGGGAGTAACACTGAAGCTTTCTTT
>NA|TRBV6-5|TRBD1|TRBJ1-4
CASTTGTGWEKLFF
TGTGCCAGCACCACCGGGACAGGGTGGGAAAAACTGTTTTTT
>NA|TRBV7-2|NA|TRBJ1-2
CASSLLVLTGYGYTF
TGTGCCAGCAGCTTATTGGTCTTAACGGGGTATGGCTACACCTTC
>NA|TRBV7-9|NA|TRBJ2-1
CASSLLAIEYNEQFF
TGTGCCAGCAGCCTCCTAGCAATAGAGTACAATGAGCAGTTCTTC